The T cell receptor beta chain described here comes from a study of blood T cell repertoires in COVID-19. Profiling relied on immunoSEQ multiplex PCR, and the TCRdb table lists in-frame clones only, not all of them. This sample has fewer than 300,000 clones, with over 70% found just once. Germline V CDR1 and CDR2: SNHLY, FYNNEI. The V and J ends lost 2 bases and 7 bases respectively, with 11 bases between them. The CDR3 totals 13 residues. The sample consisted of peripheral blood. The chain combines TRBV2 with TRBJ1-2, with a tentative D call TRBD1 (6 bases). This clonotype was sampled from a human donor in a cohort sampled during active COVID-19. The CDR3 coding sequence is TGTGCCAGCAGTGAAAGGACAGTGGGTGGCTACACCTTC. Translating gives CASSERTVGGYTF.